Presented here are 28 T cell receptor beta chains from one specimen sequenced in a study of cytomegalovirus exposure and HLA in healthy donors. Only in-frame clones appear in the TCRdb table, and some are missing; sequencing was by immunoSEQ multiplex PCR. The table lists about 180,000 clones, roughly nine tenths of them singletons. Sequenced: PBMCs. The receptors shown here come from a man between 18 and 29 years old in good health and CMV-seropositive.

V gene TRBV2 combines with J gene TRBJ2-7, with 8 positions matching TRBD2. CDR1 is SNHLY, CDR2 FYNNEI, per germline. The J segment lost 4 bases and the V segment lost 1 base, leaving 15 bases of the junction unmatched. The CDR3 has 18 residues. CDR3 protein: CASSEVATRRGLGYEQYF. CDR3 sequence (DNA): TGTGCCAGCAGTGAAGTGGCAACACGAAGGGGACTAGGTTACGAGCAGTACTTC.

This clone has only one observation. CDR3 sequence (DNA): TGTGCCACCAGCAGAGGAGGGACAGGGGGCGATGAGCAGTTCTTC. This codes for CATSRGGTGGDEQFF. V usage is TRBV15 and J usage is TRBJ2-1, with TRBD1 identical over 12 bases. Trimming at V came to 1 base and at J to 8 bases, leaving 3 bases not matched to a gene. The CDR3 contains 15 residues. Germline assignment: CDR1 LNHNV and CDR2 YYDKDF (reference sequence).

The rearrangement joins TRBV7-3 to TRBJ2-7, with 10 bases aligning to TRBD1. Germline-derived CDR1 and CDR2 are SGHTA and FQGTGA. This CDR3 spans 15 amino acids. The J segment lost 4 bases and the V segment lost 6 bases, leaving 9 bases of the junction unmatched. The CDR3 sequence: CASSLEPGQGYEQYF. In DNA form, the CDR3 reads TGTGCCAGCAGTCTAGAACCGGGACAGGGGTACGAGCAGTACTTC.

V and J are TRBV13 and TRBJ1-2, with a possible D match to TRBD1 (5 bases). The length of the CDR3 is 13 residues. Germline values: CDR1 PRHDT, CDR2 FYEKMQ (reference sequence). Trimming left V 5 bases short and J 6 bases short, with 13 bases between. The CDR3 DNA reads as TGTGCCAGCAGCGCAGGCGGGGCCGATGGCTACACCTTC. Protein: CASSAGGADGYTF.

The rearrangement uses TRBV7-3 and TRBJ2-2; D is possibly TRBD2 (6 bases). Looked up from germline, CDR1 is SGHTA and CDR2 is FQGTGA. The CDR3 runs 15 residues. Deletions cut 5 bases from V and 7 bases from J, with 17 bases between. The CDR3 protein is CASSPTGTRRGELFF. The CDR3 DNA follows: TGTGCCAGCAGCCCCACCGGGACTCGGCGCGGGGAGCTGTTTTTT.

CDR3 protein: CASSPSGQGANQPQHF. CDR3 DNA: TGTGCCAGCTCACCATCGGGGCAGGGGGCAAATCAGCCCCAGCATTTT. The rearrangement links TRBV18 to TRBJ1-5, with 8 bases aligning to TRBD1. The V gene end was trimmed by 2 bases and the J gene end by 4 bases; junction bases not matched to a gene: 7. The CDR3 is made up of 16 amino acids. Germline V gene sequence: CDR1 KGHSH, CDR2 LQKENI.

The rearrangement uses TRBV30 and TRBJ1-4; 7 bases fit TRBD1. Germline V lookup: CDR1 GTSNPN, CDR2 SVGIG (reference sequence). The CDR3 extends over 15 amino acids. The ends lost 4 bases at V and 0 bases at J; junction bases unmatched: 5. The CDR3 region is CAWIPRGTTNEKLFF. DNA for the CDR3: TGTGCCTGGATTCCCAGGGGGACAACTAATGAAAAACTGTTTTTT.

V is TRBV27 and J is TRBJ2-7, with 7 bases identical to TRBD2. V trimming: 2 bases; J trimming: 3 bases; junction bases outside the gene matches: 4. This CDR3 has 14 residues. Per the germline V gene, CDR1 is MNHEY and CDR2 is SMNVEV (reference sequence). The CDR3 region is CASSLQAGVYEQYF. CDR3 DNA sequence: TGTGCCAGCAGTTTACAGGCGGGAGTCTACGAGCAGTACTTC.

The V gene is TRBV7-2, the J gene TRBJ2-2, with D possibly being TRBD2 (5 bases). This CDR3 has 14 amino acids. The germline CDR1 and CDR2 sequences are SGHTA and FQGNSA. V was cut by 3 bases and J by 6 bases, with 11 bases left in between. CDR3 bases: TGTGCCAGCAGCTTTCGGGGAAGGTCCGGGGAGCTGTTTTTT. Translated, it gives CASSFRGRSGELFF.

The V and J genes are TRBV7-6 and TRBJ2-5; 9 bases agree with TRBD2. In germline, CDR1 is SGHVS, CDR2 FNYEAQ. The junction had 9 bases not matched to a gene; V was cut back by 3 bases and J by 4 bases. This CDR3 has 16 residues. The chain's CDR3 is CASSLAGGRVGETQYF. CDR3 in DNA: TGTGCCAGCAGCTTGGCGGGGGGGAGAGTAGGAGAGACCCAGTACTTC.

CDR3 in amino acids: CASSPGLGAGTEAFF. As DNA, the CDR3 is TGTGCCAGCAGCCCGGGACTCGGGGCGGGCACTGAAGCTTTCTTT. The J gene is TRBJ1-1, the V gene TRBV5-4; possible D gene TRBD1, 5 bases. Trimming removed 4 bases at V and 4 bases at J, with 17 bases between. The germline gives CDR1 SGHNT, CDR2 YYREEE (reference sequence). The CDR3 contains 15 residues.

Comments on this clone: Distinct nucleotide sequences in the sample also encode this CDR3. The chain has TRBV6-4 and TRBJ2-3; possibly TRBD2 for D (6 bases). The CDR3 contains 16 residues. CDR1 is MRHNA and CDR2 is SNTAGT in the germline V gene. The V end was cut by 0 bases, the J end by 2 bases, with 12 bases between. CDR3 amino acids: CASSDSGGGSTDTQYF. The CDR3 nucleotides read TGTGCCAGCAGTGACTCGGGCGGAGGGTCCACAGATACGCAGTATTTT.

This clone was seen a single time. The chain carries TRBV9 and TRBJ1-1; D may be TRBD1 (6 bases). Trimming removed 3 bases from V and 3 bases from J, with 9 bases in between. CDR1 SGDLS and CDR2 YYNGEE come from the germline V gene. This CDR3 contains 13 residues. The DNA of the CDR3 is TGTGCCAGCAGCGCAACAGGGTACACTGAAGCTTTCTTT. It is translated as CASSATGYTEAFF.

This clone was detected only a few times. The chain has TRBV5-1 and TRBJ1-1; no reliable D call. CDR1 is SGHRS, CDR2 YFSETQ, per germline. With 0 bases removed from V and 7 bases from J, the gap between germline ends came to 13 bases. This CDR3 comprises 14 residues. The CDR3, as DNA: TGCGCCAGCAGCTTGGAGGCGGGGTTGGTTGAAGCTTTCTTT. Residues: CASSLEAGLVEAFF.

The genes are TRBV15 and TRBJ2-1; TRBD2 agrees at 7 bases. This CDR3 comprises 15 residues. Germline assignment: CDR1 LNHNV and CDR2 YYDKDF (reference sequence). The trim removed 0 bases at V and 4 bases at J, leaving 3 bases unmatched. The CDR3 loop is CATSRESGNYNEQFF. In DNA, the CDR3 is TGTGCCACCAGCAGAGAGAGCGGGAATTACAATGAGCAGTTCTTC. Combining the CDR3 with reference TRBV15 and TRBJ2-1 gives the whole variable domain DAMVIQNPRYQVTQFGKPVTLSCSQTLNHNVMYWYQQKSSQAPKLLFHYYDKDFNNEADTPDNFQSRRPNTSFCFLDIRSPGLGDTAMYLCATSRESGNYNEQFFGPGTRLTVL.

Written as DNA, the CDR3 is TGTGCCAGCAGCTTGGGTGGCGGACAGTACAATGAGCAGTTCTTC. Translating it yields CASSLGGGQYNEQFF. The chain carries TRBV5-5 and TRBJ2-1; possible D gene TRBD1, 6 bases. Germline CDR1 is SGHKS and CDR2 is YYEKEE (reference sequence). V gave up 0 bases and J gave up 4 bases, with 11 bases separating them. CDR3 length: 15 residues.

This clone was observed a single time. The chain employs TRBV7-2 and TRBJ1-2; possible D gene TRBD1, 5 bases. This CDR3 comprises 13 residues. V lost 8 bases and J lost 1, with 11 bases in between. Germline CDR1 SGHTA, CDR2 FQGNSA. CDR3 sequence reads: CASALTVNYGYTF. CDR3 coding DNA: TGTGCCAGCGCCTTGACAGTTAACTATGGCTACACCTTC.

This clone was observed a few times. V is TRBV19 and J is TRBJ1-5; TRBD1 is a possible D gene (5 bases). V was cut by 6 bases and J by 4 bases, with 13 bases left in between. CDR1 LNHDA and CDR2 SQIVND come from the germline V gene (reference sequence). CDR3 length equals 14 residues. CDR3 in DNA: TGTGCCAGTAGGCCGGGACTGGCGAATCAGCCCCAGCATTTT. Translated, it gives CASRPGLANQPQHF.

The genes are TRBV6-6 and TRBJ1-1; 7 nucleotides align to TRBD1. There are 15 residues in the CDR3. Germline lookup yields CDR1 MNHNY and CDR2 SVGAGI (reference sequence). Trimming at V came to 2 bases and at J to 0 bases, leaving 3 bases not matched to a gene. CDR3: CASSYKGALNTEAFF. In nucleotides, the CDR3 is TGTGCCAGCAGTTACAAGGGGGCCCTGAACACTGAAGCTTTCTTT.

About this clone: Germline is not matched at one junction end, which may reflect a read error. V gene TRBV10-3 combines with J gene TRBJ1-1, with D hard to call. The CDR3 is 12 amino acids. In germline, CDR1 is ENHRY, CDR2 SYGVKD. CDR3 DNA: TGTGCCAGCAGTTCTGGGAGAACTGAAGCTTTCTTT. This gives the protein CASSSGRTEAFF.

The V and J genes are TRBV13 and TRBJ1-2, with D perhaps matching TRBD1 (6 bases). Trimming removed 3 bases at V and 6 bases at J, with 11 bases between. The germline CDR1 and CDR2 sequences are PRHDT and FYEKMQ (reference sequence). The CDR3 has 13 residues. As DNA, the CDR3 is TGTGCCAGCAGCTTGGGGGGGACAAATGGCTACACCTTC. It codes for CASSLGGTNGYTF.

V is TRBV7-8 and J is TRBJ2-7; 8 nucleotides match TRBD1. This CDR3 has 14 residues. J was trimmed by 1 base and V by 3 bases; bases with no gene match: 2. CDR1 is SGHVS and CDR2 is FQNEAQ in the germline V gene. The CDR3 spells CASSLGDRSYEQYF. Written as DNA, the CDR3 is TGTGCCAGCAGCTTGGGGGACAGGTCCTACGAGCAGTACTTC.

This chain joins TRBV4-2 and TRBJ2-3, with 9 bases matching TRBD2. Germline CDR1 LGHNA, CDR2 YNFKEQ. This CDR3 is built from 14 residues. J lost 4 bases, V lost 5 bases, and 4 bases had no gene match. The CDR3 nucleotides read TGTGCCAGCAGCTCCGCTAGCGGGGCAGATACGCAGTATTTT. It translates to CASSSASGADTQYF.

V gene TRBV9 combines with J gene TRBJ1-2, with 7 bases fitting TRBD1. Unmatched junction bases numbered 11, after V lost 4 bases and J lost 5 bases. This CDR3 is built from 15 residues. Looked up from germline, CDR1 is SGDLS and CDR2 is YYNGEE. Here the CDR3 reads CASSPGDRASYGYTF. The CDR3 coding sequence is TGTGCCAGCAGCCCCGGGGACAGAGCCTCATATGGCTACACCTTC.

The gene calls are TRBV9 and TRBJ2-7; 11 positions agree with TRBD1. CDR1 SGDLS and CDR2 YYNGEE come from the germline V gene. CDR3 length: 15 amino acids. V lost 0 bases and J lost 2; bases outside the gene matches: 1. The DNA for the CDR3 is TGTGCCAGCAGCGTAGCGGACAGGGGGCCCTACGAGCAGTACTTC. It is translated as CASSVADRGPYEQYF.

This chain uses TRBV9 with TRBJ1-4, with D possibly being TRBD1 (5 bases). Per the germline V gene, CDR1 is SGDLS and CDR2 is YYNGEE. Trimming shortened V by 4 bases and J by 7 bases, and 20 bases separated the two germline ends. The CDR3 has 16 residues. CDR3 region: CASSTSAGVRGEKLFF. CDR3 nucleotides: TGTGCCAGCAGCACCTCCGCGGGGGTAAGGGGTGAAAAACTGTTTTTT.

This sequence joins TRBV6-4 and TRBJ2-7; 10 bases map to TRBD1. The trim removed 3 bases at V and 4 bases at J, leaving 6 bases unmatched. The CDR3 has 15 residues. Germline V lookup: CDR1 MRHNA, CDR2 SNTAGT. The CDR3 region is CASSEGTGVVYEQYF. The CDR3 region has the DNA TGTGCCAGCAGTGAGGGGACAGGGGTCGTATACGAGCAGTACTTC.

The chain has TRBV5-4 and TRBJ2-3, with D unclear. Trimming took 4 bases from V and 0 from J, leaving 9 bases between them. The CDR3 consists of 14 residues. Germline V gene sequence: CDR1 SGHNT, CDR2 YYREEE (reference sequence). Written as DNA, the CDR3 is TGTGCCAGCAGCGGTTCGACTAGCACAGATACGCAGTATTTT. Translated, it gives CASSGSTSTDTQYF.